One T cell receptor (beta chain) is described in this entry. Some clones are missing from TCRdb's copy, which holds only in-frame ones; the method was immunoSEQ multiplex PCR. The table records around 92,000 clones, approximately 86% of them present only once. V was trimmed by 4 bases and J by 6 bases, leaving 16 bases between them. This CDR3 has 14 amino acids. Germline V gene sequence: CDR1 LGHDT, CDR2 YNNKEL (reference sequence). This sample is part of a study of blood T cell repertoires in COVID-19. For the study at large: Sites across the United States, Italy and Spain contributed samples from acute and convalescent COVID-19. The cDNA or gDNA used as material had been derived from T cells, B-cell-depleted T cells, or PBMCs.

The chain couples TRBV3-1 (or the pseudogene TRBV3-2) to TRBJ2-7; D perhaps matches TRBD2 (5 bases). The receptor was isolated from an older woman in a cohort sampled during active or convalescent COVID-19. Sequencing was carried out using peripheral blood. The CDR3 loop reads CASSRYPEVPEQYF. CDR3 sequence (DNA): TGTGCCAGCAGCCGGTACCCGGAGGTGCCCGAGCAGTACTTC.